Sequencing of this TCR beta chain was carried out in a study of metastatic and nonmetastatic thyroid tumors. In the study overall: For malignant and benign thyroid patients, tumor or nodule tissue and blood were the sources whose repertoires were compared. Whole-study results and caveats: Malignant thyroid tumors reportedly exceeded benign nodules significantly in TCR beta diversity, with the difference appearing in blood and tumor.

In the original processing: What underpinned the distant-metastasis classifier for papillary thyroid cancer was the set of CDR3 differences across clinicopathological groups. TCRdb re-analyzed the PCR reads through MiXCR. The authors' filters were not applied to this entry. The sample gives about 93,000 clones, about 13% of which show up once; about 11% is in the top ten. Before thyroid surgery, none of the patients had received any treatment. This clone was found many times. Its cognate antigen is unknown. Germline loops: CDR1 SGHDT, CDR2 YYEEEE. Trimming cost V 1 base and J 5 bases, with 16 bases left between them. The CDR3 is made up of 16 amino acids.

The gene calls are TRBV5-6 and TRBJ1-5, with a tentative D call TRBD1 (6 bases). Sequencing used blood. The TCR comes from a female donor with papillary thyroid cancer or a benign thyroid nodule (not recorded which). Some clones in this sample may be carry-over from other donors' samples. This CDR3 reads CASSLFTGAGDQPQHF. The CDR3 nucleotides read TGTGCCAGCAGCTTGTTCACGGGGGCAGGGGATCAGCCCCAGCATTTT.